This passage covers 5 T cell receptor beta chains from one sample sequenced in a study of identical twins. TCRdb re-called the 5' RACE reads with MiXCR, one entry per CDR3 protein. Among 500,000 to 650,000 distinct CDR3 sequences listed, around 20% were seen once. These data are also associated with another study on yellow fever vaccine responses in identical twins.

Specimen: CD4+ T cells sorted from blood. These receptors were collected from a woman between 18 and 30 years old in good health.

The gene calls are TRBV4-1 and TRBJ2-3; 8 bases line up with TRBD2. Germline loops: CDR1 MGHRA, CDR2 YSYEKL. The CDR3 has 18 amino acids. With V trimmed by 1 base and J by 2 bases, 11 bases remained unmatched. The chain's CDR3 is CASSQGAGALTITDTQYF. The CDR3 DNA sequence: TGCGCCAGCAGCCAAGGAGCGGGGGCCCTTACTATCACAGATACGCAGTATTTT.

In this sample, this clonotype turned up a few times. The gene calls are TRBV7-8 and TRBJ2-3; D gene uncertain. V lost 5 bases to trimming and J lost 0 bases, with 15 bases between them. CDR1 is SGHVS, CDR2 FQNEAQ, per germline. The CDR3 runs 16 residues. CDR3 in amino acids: CASSQSALQSTDTQYF. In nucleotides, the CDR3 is TGTGCCAGCAGCCAGAGTGCGCTTCAGAGCACAGATACGCAGTATTTT.

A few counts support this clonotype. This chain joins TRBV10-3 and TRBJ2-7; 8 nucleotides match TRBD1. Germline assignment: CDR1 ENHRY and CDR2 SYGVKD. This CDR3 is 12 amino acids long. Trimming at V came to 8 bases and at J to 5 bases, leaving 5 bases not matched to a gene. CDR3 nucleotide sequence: TGTGCCATCGAGACAGGGGCTAACGAGCAGTACTTC. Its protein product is CAIETGANEQYF.

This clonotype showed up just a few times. This chain's CDR3 is CASSLNPTGELFF. In DNA, the CDR3 is TGTGCCAGCAGTTTAAACCCCACCGGGGAGCTGTTTTTT. The chain uses TRBV28 and TRBJ2-2; no reliable D call. The CDR3 loop spans 13 amino acids. V shed 2 bases and J shed 4 bases, with 5 bases lying between them. Germline loops: CDR1 MDHEN, CDR2 SYDVKM.

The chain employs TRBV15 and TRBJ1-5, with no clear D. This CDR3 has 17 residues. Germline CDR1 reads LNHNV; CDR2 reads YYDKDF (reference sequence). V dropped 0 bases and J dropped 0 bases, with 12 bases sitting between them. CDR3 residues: CATSRDPGGNSNQPQHF. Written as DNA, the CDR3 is TGTGCCACCAGCAGAGATCCGGGCGGGAATAGCAATCAGCCCCAGCATTTT.